Each of the 7 T cell receptor beta chains below was sequenced from the same sample in a study of response to subunit inactivated influenza vaccine. One entry per CDR3 protein, called by TCRdb with MiXCR from the RT-PCR reads. Here the sample spans roughly 700,000 distinct CDR3 sequences, about 14% being singletons. The specimen comprised PBMCs from blood, sampled 14 to 15 days before vaccination. These receptor sequences come from a man in his forties or fifties who received an inactivated influenza vaccine.

This clonotype was detected only a few times. V gene TRBV7-3 combines with J gene TRBJ2-3; 12 bases align to TRBD2. The ends lost 4 bases at V and 2 bases at J; junction bases unmatched: 4. Germline V lookup: CDR1 SGHTA, CDR2 FQGTGA. The CDR3 spans 16 residues. The CDR3 loop reads CASSSRLAGDTDTQYF. The CDR3 nucleotides are TGTGCCAGCAGCTCCCGACTAGCGGGAGACACAGATACGCAGTATTTT.

This clonotype was counted a few times. The chain couples TRBV12-3 or TRBV12-4 to TRBJ1-2; 7 nucleotides align to TRBD1. V dropped 6 bases and J dropped 8; count of bases not matched to a gene: 9. The CDR3 contains 13 residues. The CDR3 spells CASSLGQLSGYTF. As DNA, the CDR3 is TGTGCCAGCAGCCTGGGACAGCTCTCGGGCTACACCTTC.

The chain is built from TRBV20-1 and TRBJ2-7; 7 nucleotides agree with TRBD2. The junction had 7 bases not matched to a gene; V was cut back by 5 bases and J by 3 bases. The germline gives CDR1 DFQATT, CDR2 SNEGSKA (reference sequence). The CDR3 is 13 residues long. CDR3 in amino acids: CSAPRDYLYEQYF. Written as DNA, the CDR3 is TGCAGTGCTCCCCGGGACTACCTCTACGAGCAGTACTTC.

The rearrangement joins TRBV20-1 to TRBJ1-6; no reliable D call. Between the trimmed V and J ends, which lost 7 bases and 6 bases, there was a span of 13 bases. The CDR3 runs 13 residues. Germline V lookup: CDR1 DFQATT, CDR2 SNEGSKA (reference sequence). The CDR3 spells CSVKDIFNSPLHF. Here the CDR3 DNA reads TGCAGTGTCAAAGACATCTTTAATTCACCCCTCCACTTT.

The chain has TRBV6-5 and TRBJ1-6; tentatively, D is TRBD1 (5 bases). The germline V and J ends were trimmed by 0 bases and 6 bases, with 12 bases remaining between them. The CDR3 extends over 16 amino acids. Germline V gene data show CDR1 as MNHEY and CDR2 as SVGAGI. The CDR3 DNA follows: TGTGCCAGCAGTTACTCGAACCGGGGACCTAATTCACCCCTCCACTTT. It encodes CASSYSNRGPNSPLHF.

This rearrangement joins TRBV12-3 or TRBV12-4 to TRBJ1-2; 10 bases map to TRBD1. The trim removed 6 bases at V and 8 bases at J, leaving 6 bases unmatched. The CDR3 is made up of 13 amino acids. CDR3 DNA: TGTGCCAGCAGGCGGGACAGGGGATTCGGCTACACCTTC. Translation gives CASRRDRGFGYTF.

The rearrangement links TRBV7-9 to TRBJ2-7, with D possibly matching TRBD1 (5 bases). The germline gives CDR1 SEHNR, CDR2 FQNEAQ (reference sequence). Trimming took 4 bases from V and 1 from J, leaving 11 bases between them. The CDR3 spans 14 residues. In DNA, the CDR3 is TGTGCCAGCAGCTCAATGTACAGGTCCTACGAGCAGTACTTC. The encoded protein is CASSSMYRSYEQYF.